A single T cell receptor (beta chain) is shown here with its context. Its specific antigen is unknown. Per-base qualities were not stored, and no clone one base away is much larger. This sample is part of a study of blood T cell repertoires in COVID-19 (dated by TCRdb to the early 2020s). Broadly, across the study: The collaborator samples originated in the United States, Italy and Spain and spanned the acute and convalescent phases of COVID-19. The material from the prospective study consisted of cDNA or gDNA derived from T cells, B-cell-depleted T cells, or PBMCs. Subjects who had been exposed to COVID-19, were actively infected with it, or had recovered from it provided the deeply sampled blood TCRbeta repertoires that made up the dataset. The repertoires were released in a freely available public database intended as a resource for research on the immune response to SARS-CoV-2. The samples were drawn from two sources: the first 160 participants of the ongoing ImmuneRACE study, and 1,254 subjects contributed by 6 global collaborators. A de-identified subject ID, COVID-19 status, age in years and sex were almost always included in the sample metadata. Where available, HLA class I and class II types were obtained from metadata supplied by the sample provider rather than from assay-based typing.

V loses 5 bases, J loses 6 bases, and the germline ends lie 14 bases apart. Including cysteine and phenylalanine, the CDR3 has 13 amino acids. Just CDR3 DNA is preserved here, 39 bases in frame from base 1. The research as a whole found: How much clinical and demographic metadata was included differed by source and by participant, and the metadata was provided uncurated.

Collaborating institutions collected whole blood in K2EDTA tubes following their own protocols. Collaborator samples were shipped for TCRbeta analysis as frozen whole blood, isolated PBMCs, or DNA extracted from either sample type. TCRbeta CDR3 regions were amplified from genomic DNA using the immunoSEQ Assay, a bias-controlled multiplex PCR. From the authors' description of their analysis: The number of nucleated cells in each sample was estimated from the amplification of reference gene primers within the assay. To quantify the absolute abundance of each unique TCRbeta CDR3 rearrangement, sequence reads were collapsed and filtered. For each sample, productive Simpson clonality was calculated by taking the square root of Simpson's diversity index across productive rearrangements. TCRdb took over this immuneACCESS table, retaining in-frame rearrangements with V and J assigned. Such tables are incomplete; in checked studies, under half of the missing clones stem from an unresolved V gene, and the remainder is unexplained. V and J calls and clone size follow that table, whereas D and trimming were derived from the DNA. This sample is represented by under 200,000 clones; 70% to 90% of them were singletons. The ten largest clones take up roughly 5.6% of the sample.

The V and J segments used are TRBV12-3 or TRBV12-4 and TRBJ2-7; a tentative D call is TRBD1 (6 bases match). The source material was peripheral blood. The receptor was derived from a man aged 40-55 years with active or convalescent COVID-19. Here the CDR3 is given as CASSADRLGEQYF. The DNA reads TGTGCCAGCAGTGCAGACAGGCTAGGCGAGCAGTACTTC.